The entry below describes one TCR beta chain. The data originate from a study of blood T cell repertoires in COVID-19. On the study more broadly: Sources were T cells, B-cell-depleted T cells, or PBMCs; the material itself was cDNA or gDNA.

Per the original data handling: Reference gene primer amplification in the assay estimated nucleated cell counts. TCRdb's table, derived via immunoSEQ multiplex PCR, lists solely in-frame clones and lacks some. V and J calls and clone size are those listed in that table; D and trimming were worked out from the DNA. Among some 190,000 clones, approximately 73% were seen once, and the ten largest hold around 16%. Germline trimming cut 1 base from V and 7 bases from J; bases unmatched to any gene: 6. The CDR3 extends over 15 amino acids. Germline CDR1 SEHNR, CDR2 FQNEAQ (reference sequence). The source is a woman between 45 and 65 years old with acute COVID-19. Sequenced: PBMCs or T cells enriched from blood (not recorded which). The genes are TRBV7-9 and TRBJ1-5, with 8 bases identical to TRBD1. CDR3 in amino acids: CASSLGQGAKQPQHF. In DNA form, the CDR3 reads TGTGCCAGCAGCTTAGGGCAGGGGGCCAAGCAGCCCCAGCATTTT.